The T cell receptor beta chain under discussion was sequenced for a study of T cell repertoires in cytomegalovirus infection. Study-wide context: The public TCR beta signatures pointed to both CMV infection and matching HLA type. Study-wide results and limits: Summed frequency of shared TCR beta families picked out CMV carriers who also had the relevant HLA. There were HLA-C-restricted CMV-specific TCR beta clonotypes dominating the ex vivo response.

With regard to this clonotype: Its antigen is not known.

The V gene's germline CDR1 is SQVTM and CDR2 ANQGSEA. Trimming took off 7 bases at V and 9 bases at J, with 13 bases between the two ends. The CDR3 is 11 residues long. TCRdb called the reads again in MiXCR, with one record for every CDR3 protein. The sample holds around 280,000 distinct CDR3 sequences; 12% to 15% are singletons and the top ten take 7.5% to 10%. The chain carries TRBV29-1 and TRBJ2-1; no clear D. The source is a human donor in good health (CMV status not recorded). Some clones in this sample may be carry-over from other donors' samples. The sample comprised PBMCs. CDR3 in DNA: TGCAGCGCCCAGCCTCTGCCTGAGCAGTTCTTC. As protein: CSAQPLPEQFF.